This T cell receptor beta chain was retrieved from a study of blood T cell repertoires in COVID-19. Whole-study context: Samples came from the United States, Italy and Spain, spanning acute and convalescent COVID-19. Nucleic acid was either cDNA or gDNA, and it came from T cells, B-cell-depleted T cells, or PBMCs.

In the authors' methods: Reference gene primer amplification gave nucleated cell count estimates. The data were produced by immunoSEQ multiplex PCR, yet TCRdb's version contains in-frame clones alone and is incomplete. V and J calls plus clone size are reproduced from that table; the DNA served to infer D and trimming. The sample consists of more than 13,000 clones, 85% to 90% of them appearing once. Losses at the gene ends were 3 bases for V and 3 bases for J; bases not matched to a gene: 3. In germline, CDR1 is ENHRY, CDR2 SYGVKD. The CDR3 is made up of 14 amino acids. Sequencing was performed on peripheral blood. The chain has TRBV10-3 and TRBJ2-7, with 9 bases fitting TRBD1. The TCR comes from a woman in her 70s in a cohort sampled during active or convalescent COVID-19. As DNA, the CDR3 is TGTGCCATCAGTGAACAGGGGGCAGGCTACGAGCAGTACTTC. Its translation is CAISEQGAGYEQYF.